A selection of T cell receptor beta chains follows, all from one sample in a study of blood T cells in healthy people across ages. One entry per CDR3 protein results from TCRdb running MiXCR on the 5' RACE reads. Of some 920,000 distinct CDR3 sequences listed, about 53% are singletons. Source material: blood. The receptors were gathered from a woman in her sixties or seventies in good health. CDR3s include the opening cysteine and the closing phenylalanine or tryptophan. A D gene is named only where the DNA matches it firmly. Only some rows state a clone size, as once, few, many or a class for expanded clones.

NA	NA	TRBV5-6	TRBJ1-6	CASNSNVGRSSYNSPLHF	TGTGCCAGCAACTCAAATGTCGGACGGAGCTCCTATAATTCACCCCTCCACTTT
few	NA	TRBV10-3	TRBJ2-5	CAISESLGAQETQYF	TGTGCCATCAGTGAGTCTTTGGGGGCTCAAGAGACCCAGTACTTC
NA	TRBD1	TRBV10-3	TRBJ1-1	CAISEGQGYTEAFF	TGTGCCATCAGTGAGGGACAGGGATACACTGAAGCTTTCTTT
NA	NA	TRBV6-5	TRBJ1-2	CASSYSSGTYGYTF	TGTGCCAGCAGTTACTCCTCAGGGACCTATGGCTACACCTTC
few	NA	TRBV20-1	TRBJ2-1	CSAKSQGGGEGWQFF	TGCAGTGCTAAGTCACAGGGGGGCGGGGAGGGATGGCAGTTCTTC
few	NA	TRBV20-1	TRBJ2-7	CSARRGVRESDEQYF	TGCAGTGCCCGCCGTGGGGTGCGTGAATCTGATGAGCAGTACTTC
many	NA	TRBV12-3/TRBV12-4	TRBJ2-7	CASSPRGTYEQYF	TGTGCCAGCAGTCCCCGGGGAACCTACGAGCAGTACTTC
NA	TRBD2	TRBV12-3/TRBV12-4	TRBJ2-6	CASSSGLAGGSGANVLTF	TGTGCCAGCAGTTCGGGACTAGCGGGAGGTTCGGGGGCCAACGTCCTGACTTTC
few	TRBD2	TRBV4-1	TRBJ2-7	CASSHASSGNLYEQYF	TGCGCCAGCAGCCATGCTTCGAGCGGGAACCTCTACGAGCAGTACTTC
NA	NA	TRBV21-1	TRBJ2-3	CASPKGQGGSTDTQYF	TGTGCCAGCCCCAAGGGACAGGGGGGAAGCACAGATACGCAGTATTTT
NA	NA	TRBV12-3/TRBV12-4	TRBJ2-1	CASSTLSSNEQFF	TGTGCCAGCAGTACTCTTAGCTCGAATGAGCAGTTCTTC
NA	TRBD1	TRBV25-1	TRBJ2-1	CASSDWTGLRSYNEQFF	TGTGCCAGCAGTGATTGGACAGGGTTAAGGTCCTACAATGAGCAGTTCTTC
few	NA	TRBV5-5	TRBJ2-7	CASSYPMRESSYEQYF	TGTGCCAGCAGCTACCCTATGCGGGAAAGCTCCTACGAGCAGTACTTC
NA	NA	TRBV7-2	TRBJ1-5	CASSRERDNQPQHF	TGTGCCAGCAGCCGAGAACGGGATAATCAGCCCCAGCATTTT
few	NA	TRBV7-9	TRBJ2-3	CASSPDRSSTDTQYF	TGTGCCAGCAGCCCGGACAGATCTAGCACAGATACGCAGTATTTT
NA	NA	TRBV29-1	TRBJ2-6	CSVGGGALSGANVLTF	TGCAGCGTAGGGGGGGGGGCTCTCTCTGGGGCCAACGTCCTGACTTTC
NA	NA	TRBV12-3/TRBV12-4	TRBJ2-7	CASSLLAGPTYEQYF	TGTGCCAGCAGTTTGCTCGCGGGCCCGACCTACGAGCAGTACTTC
few	TRBD1	TRBV29-1	TRBJ2-7	CSVLGQVESVSYEQYF	TGCAGCGTCCTAGGACAGGTCGAGTCAGTGTCCTACGAGCAGTACTTC
many	NA	TRBV3-1	TRBJ2-7	CASSQGIYEQYF	TGTGCCAGCAGCCAAGGAATCTACGAGCAGTACTTC
few	NA	TRBV12-3/TRBV12-4	TRBJ2-2	CASSRSPDTGELFF	TGTGCCAGCAGTCGGTCCCCGGACACCGGGGAGCTGTTTTTT
NA	TRBD2	TRBV18	TRBJ2-4	CASSPGLVVAGGPTSIQYF	TGTGCCAGCTCACCGGGCTTGGTAGTAGCGGGAGGGCCGACGAGCATTCAGTACTTC
NA	TRBD1	TRBV18	TRBJ2-7	CASSQDRVDEQYF	TGTGCCAGCTCACAGGACAGGGTGGACGAGCAGTACTTC
NA	NA	TRBV4-1	TRBJ1-1	CASSQPPGGGYTEAFF	TGCGCCAGCAGCCAACCCCCGGGGGGGGGTTACACTGAAGCTTTCTTT
NA	NA	TRBV5-5	TRBJ1-6	CASSWASVSRGSYNSPPHF	TGTGCCAGCAGCTGGGCCTCGGTGAGCAGGGGCTCCTATAATTCACCCCCCCACTTT
few	TRBD2	TRBV12-3/TRBV12-4	TRBJ2-6	CASSRGLAGGSGANVLTF	TGTGCCAGCAGTCGGGGACTAGCGGGAGGATCTGGGGCCAACGTCCTGACTTTC
few	TRBD1	TRBV12-3/TRBV12-4	TRBJ2-3	CASSLGTGKDTQYF	TGTGCCAGCAGTTTAGGGACAGGTAAAGATACGCAGTATTTT
NA	TRBD2	TRBV4-1	TRBJ2-3	CASSRQRTSGRADTQYF	TGCGCCAGCAGCCGACAGAGGACTAGCGGGAGGGCAGATACGCAGTATTTT